The 10 T cell receptor beta chains reported below all come from one sample, sequenced in a study of beta chain features in type 1 diabetes. The sequenced template was cDNA made from the entire isolated RNA. Generated by immunoSEQ multiplex PCR, the TCRdb table keeps only in-frame clones and is missing some. This sample carries a few hundred thousand clones, 27% of them seen once, and the ten largest clones take 4%. Sequencing was carried out using central memory CD4+ T cells from blood. The origin of the receptors is a man in his thirties or forties in good health.

The rearrangement joins TRBV25-1 to TRBJ2-7, with TRBD2 matching over 10 bases. CDR3 length: 15 amino acids. The germline V gene has CDR1 MGHDK and CDR2 SYGVNS. V lost 3 bases to trimming and J lost 3 bases; unmatched junction nucleotides: 5. The CDR3 protein is CASSEALAGVYEQYF. For the CDR3, the DNA is TGTGCCAGCAGTGAGGCCCTAGCGGGAGTCTACGAGCAGTACTTC.

This clone has only a few counts. The V gene is TRBV30, the J gene TRBJ1-5; D may be TRBD1 (5 bases). The V and J ends lost 5 bases and 3 bases respectively, with 14 bases between them. This CDR3 is built from 14 residues. Per the germline V gene, CDR1 is GTSNPN and CDR2 is SVGIG (reference sequence). The CDR3 sequence is CAWGDGGSNQPQHF. CDR3 nucleotides: TGTGCCTGGGGGGACGGAGGATCCAATCAGCCCCAGCATTTT.

Points on this clone: With a much larger clone just one base away, this may be a read error. Other nucleotide sequences in the sample specify the same CDR3. The chain combines TRBV29-1 with TRBJ2-7, with 12 nucleotides matching TRBD2. Per germline, CDR1 SQVTM and CDR2 ANQGSEA. The CDR3 consists of 13 residues. After removal of 6 bases from V and 6 bases from J, the junction contained 6 bases not matched to a gene. CDR3 sequence reads: CSVASGRASEQYF. The DNA for the CDR3 is TGCAGCGTAGCTAGCGGGAGGGCCTCCGAGCAGTACTTC.

The chain links TRBV29-1 to TRBJ2-4; 9 bases are shared with TRBD1. With 6 bases clipped from V and 8 bases from J, the junction kept 8 bases outside the gene matches. This CDR3 is 13 amino acids long. From germline, CDR1 is SQVTM and CDR2 ANQGSEA. As DNA, the CDR3 is TGCAGCGTCACAGGGGGCAGGTTGGACATTCAGTACTTC. It codes for CSVTGGRLDIQYF.

The V and J genes are TRBV7-2 and TRBJ2-6; 7 bases line up with TRBD2. The CDR3 consists of 17 residues. Germline CDR1 and CDR2: SGHTA and FQGNSA. The V and J ends lost 1 base and 1 base, in that order; junction bases with no gene match: 4. CDR3 amino acids: CASSLGGGRSGANVLTF. The DNA for the CDR3 is TGTGCCAGCAGCTTAGGGGGAGGGAGATCTGGGGCCAACGTCCTGACTTTC.

V is TRBV19 and J is TRBJ2-2, with a possible D match to TRBD1 (6 bases). This CDR3 has 13 residues. CDR1 is LNHDA and CDR2 is SQIVND in the germline V gene (reference sequence). The ends were cut back, 5 bases at V and 11 bases at J, with 15 bases in the middle. The CDR3 loop reads CASSVITGSELFF. The CDR3 DNA reads as TGTGCCAGTAGTGTCATCACAGGGTCCGAGCTGTTTTTT.

This clone has a count of ten or more. The rearrangement links TRBV4-1 to TRBJ2-1; D gene unclear. Deletions cut 6 bases from V and 0 bases from J, with 9 bases between. Germline CDR1 reads MGHRA; CDR2 reads YSYEKL. The CDR3 totals 14 residues. The CDR3 spells CASREQSSYNEQFF. CDR3 DNA: TGCGCCAGCAGAGAACAGAGCTCCTACAATGAGCAGTTCTTC.

The V gene is TRBV6-1, the J gene TRBJ1-5, with D hard to call. Trimming stripped 4 bases from V and 0 bases from J, with 10 bases between. The CDR3 runs to 15 residues. Germline V gene sequence: CDR1 MNHNS, CDR2 SASEGT. The CDR3 sequence: CASSGPAGSNQPQHF. CDR3 coding DNA: TGTGCCAGCAGTGGACCTGCGGGTAGCAATCAGCCCCAGCATTTT.

The V and J genes are TRBV5-8 and TRBJ2-3; D assignment may be TRBD1 or TRBD2 (6 bases each). The V gene's germline CDR1 is SGHTS and CDR2 YDEGEE. Trimming took 2 bases from V and 1 from J, leaving 14 bases between them. The length of the CDR3 is 16 residues. The CDR3 bases are TGTGCCAGCAGCTTATCGGGAAGGGGGGGCACAGATACGCAGTATTTT. Translating it yields CASSLSGRGGTDTQYF.

This clone was observed a few times. This chain connects TRBV30 to TRBJ2-1, with TRBD2 identical over 7 bases. In germline, CDR1 is GTSNPN, CDR2 SVGIG (reference sequence). Trimming at V came to 8 bases and at J to 6 bases, leaving 13 bases not matched to a gene. This CDR3 comprises 14 residues. CDR3 in amino acids: CAANGAAGSNEQFF. The CDR3 bases are TGTGCCGCAAACGGGGCAGCGGGATCCAATGAGCAGTTCTTC.